This T cell receptor beta chain was found in a study of blood T cell repertoires in COVID-19. Original processing notes: Reference gene primer amplification gave nucleated cell count estimates. The assay was immunoSEQ multiplex PCR, and TCRdb's table has in-frame clones only and misses some. V, J and clone size are taken as reported in that table, and D and trimming were inferred from the DNA itself. The sample has 250,000 to 350,000 clones, 85% to 90% seen once. This clone appeared a single time. The sequenced sample consisted of PBMCs or T cells enriched from blood (not recorded which). This TCR came from a woman aged 60-75 years in a cohort exposed to, infected with or recovered from COVID-19 (not recorded which).

This chain's CDR3 is CASGRDSVNYGYTF. As DNA, the CDR3 is TGTGCCAGCGGCCGGGACAGTGTTAACTATGGCTACACCTTC. The chain carries TRBV5-6 and TRBJ1-2, with TRBD1 matching over 7 bases. Per germline, CDR1 SGHDT and CDR2 YYEEEE. The CDR3 covers 14 residues. V lost 7 bases, J lost 1 base, and 7 bases stayed unmatched.